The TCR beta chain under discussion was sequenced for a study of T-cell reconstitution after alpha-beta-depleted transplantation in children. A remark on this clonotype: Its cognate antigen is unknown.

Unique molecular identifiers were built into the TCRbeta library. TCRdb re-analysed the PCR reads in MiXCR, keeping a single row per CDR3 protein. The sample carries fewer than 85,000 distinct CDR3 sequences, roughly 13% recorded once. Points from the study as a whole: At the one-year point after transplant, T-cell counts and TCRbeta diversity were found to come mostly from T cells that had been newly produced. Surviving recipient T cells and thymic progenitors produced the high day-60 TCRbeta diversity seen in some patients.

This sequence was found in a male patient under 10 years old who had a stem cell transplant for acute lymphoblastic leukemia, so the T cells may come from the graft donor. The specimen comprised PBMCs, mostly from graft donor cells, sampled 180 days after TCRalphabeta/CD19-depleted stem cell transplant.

The CDR3 DNA reads TGTGCCATCAGTGTGGCCAGGGAAGGGACTGAAGCTTTCTTT. Its protein product is CAISVAREGTEAFF. The chain employs TRBV10-3 and TRBJ1-1; TRBD1 might be the D (5 bases). The CDR3 runs 14 residues. Per germline, CDR1 ENHRY and CDR2 SYGVKD. Trimming took 4 bases from V and 5 from J, leaving 14 bases between them.